The clone carrying this T cell receptor beta chain was counted between two and nine times. Its specificity is not known. CDR3 length equals 15 residues. V lost 3 bases, J lost 7 bases, and 18 bases lay in between. The germline gives CDR1 LNHDA, CDR2 SQIVND (reference sequence). This sample is drawn from a study of T cells in Graves' hyperthyroidism and ophthalmopathy. General observations from the study: A model using 13 V-J features told ophthalmopathy apart from stable hyperthyroidism.

Amplification yielded TCR beta CDR3 regions, with RNA transcripts as the source. Initially, a first-round RT-PCR of the TCR CDR3 employed the HTBI primer set. TCRdb re-called the multiplex PCR reads through MiXCR, storing one row per CDR3 protein. The sample lists over 450,000 distinct CDR3 sequences; under 20% were seen once. The source material was blood. The chain employs TRBV19 and TRBJ2-5; D is possibly TRBD1 (6 bases). This TCR came from a woman between 18 and 29 years old with Graves' ophthalmopathy. The CDR3 DNA is TGTGCCAGTAGTATCAATGGGGCAGGGGATACGACCCAGTACTTC. Protein: CASSINGAGDTTQYF. Based on the CDR3 plus reference TRBV19 and TRBJ2-5, the full variable domain is DGGITQSPKYLFRKEGQNVTLSCEQNLNHDAMYWYRQDPGQGLRLIYYSQIVNDFQKGDIAEGYSVSREKKESFPLTVTSAQKNPTAFYLCASSINGAGDTTQYFGPGTRLLVL.